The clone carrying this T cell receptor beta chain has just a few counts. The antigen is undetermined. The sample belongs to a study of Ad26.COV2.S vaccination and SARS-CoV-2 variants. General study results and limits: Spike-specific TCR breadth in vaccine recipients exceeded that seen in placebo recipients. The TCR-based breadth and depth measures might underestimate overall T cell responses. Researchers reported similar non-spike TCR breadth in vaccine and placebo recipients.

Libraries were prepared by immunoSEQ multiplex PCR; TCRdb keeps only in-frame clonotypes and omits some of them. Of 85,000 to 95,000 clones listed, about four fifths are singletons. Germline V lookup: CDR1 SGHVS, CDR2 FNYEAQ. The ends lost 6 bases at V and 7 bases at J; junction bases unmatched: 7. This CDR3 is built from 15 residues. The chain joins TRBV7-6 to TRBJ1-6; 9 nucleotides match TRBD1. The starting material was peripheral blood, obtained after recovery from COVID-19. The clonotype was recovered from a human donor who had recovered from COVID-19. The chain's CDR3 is CASRPGQGSNSPLHF. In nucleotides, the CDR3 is TGTGCCAGCAGGCCGGGACAGGGCTCAAATTCACCCCTCCACTTT.